This T cell receptor beta chain was obtained from a study of blood T cell repertoires in COVID-19. Sequencing was performed with immunoSEQ multiplex PCR; in TCRdb, only in-frame clones are kept and a portion is missing. The sample contains 100,000 or so clones, approximately 80% of which appear only once. Germline CDR1 LNHDA, CDR2 SQIVND (reference sequence). This CDR3 is 12 amino acids long. The germline V and J ends were trimmed by 5 bases and 4 bases, with 6 bases remaining between them. The receptor comes from a woman aged 70 to 79 with active or convalescent COVID-19. The chain uses TRBV19 and TRBJ1-3, with D unresolved. The sequenced sample consisted of peripheral blood. The CDR3 region is CASSFVGNTIYF. The CDR3 coding sequence is TGTGCCAGTAGTTTCGTCGGAAACACCATATATTTT.